This is a list of T cell receptor beta chains from one sample in a study of T cell responses to AZD1222 COVID-19 vaccine. Profiling relied on immunoSEQ multiplex PCR, and the TCRdb table lists in-frame clones only, not all of them. The table records about 92,000 clones, approximately 91% of them present only once. The material sequenced was peripheral blood, taken on day 0 of AZD1222 vaccination. The receptor set was obtained from an adult in good health. Both conserved end residues are part of each CDR3. Each record gives: clone size, D gene, J gene, V gene, CDR3 protein, CDR3 DNA. D genes are given only for firm matches. Only some rows state a clone size, as once, few, many or a class for expanded clones.

NA	NA	TRBJ2-2	TRBV4-2	CASSRGEANTGELFF	TGTGCCAGCAGCCGGGGGGAGGCGAACACCGGGGAGCTGTTTTTT
NA	NA	TRBJ1-6	TRBV28	CASSPRLSPLHF	TGTGCCAGCAGCCCCCGACTATCACCCCTCCACTTT
NA	NA	TRBJ1-4	TRBV3-1/TRBV3-2	CASSQDYRASATNEKLFF	TGTGCCAGCAGCCAAGATTACCGGGCATCAGCGACTAATGAAAAACTGTTTTTT
NA	TRBD1	TRBJ2-1	TRBV11-3	CASSPWTGEQFF	TGTGCCAGCAGCCCCTGGACAGGGGAGCAGTTCTTC
medium-sized	NA	TRBJ1-5	TRBV28	CASSFPQPQHF	TGTGCCAGCAGTTTCCCTCAGCCCCAGCATTTT
NA	NA	TRBJ2-7	TRBV18	CASSTGTTFYEQYF	TGTGCCAGCTCAACCGGGACAACCTTCTACGAGCAGTACTTC
NA	NA	TRBJ2-6	TRBV27	CASSLRRGANVLTF	TGTGCCAGCAGTCTCCGAAGGGGGGCCAACGTCCTGACTTTC
NA	TRBD2	TRBJ2-3	TRBV19	CASSIGGGLTDTQYF	TGTGCCAGTAGTATAGGCGGGGGGCTCACAGATACGCAGTATTTT
NA	NA	TRBJ2-2	TRBV19	CASSSWDGDTGELFF	TGTGCCAGTAGTTCCTGGGACGGAGACACCGGGGAGCTGTTTTTT
NA	NA	TRBJ1-6	TRBV30	CACSGFHLPGYNSPLHF	TGTGCCTGTTCCGGGTTCCATCTGCCGGGCTATAATTCACCCCTCCACTTT
NA	TRBD1	TRBJ1-1	TRBV29-1	CSVDRTGAMNTEAFF	TGCAGCGTTGATAGGACAGGAGCTATGAACACTGAAGCTTTCTTT
NA	TRBD1	TRBJ1-2	TRBV7-3	CASSLRQGDGYTF	TGTGCCAGCAGCTTACGACAGGGAGATGGCTACACCTTC
NA	NA	TRBJ1-2	TRBV18	CASSPPLGHIYGYTF	TGTGCCAGCTCACCACCGTTAGGACACATCTATGGCTACACCTTC
NA	NA	TRBJ1-3	TRBV4-2	CASSQARPDSGNTIYF	TGTGCCAGCAGCCAAGCCAGGCCAGACTCTGGAAACACCATATATTTT
NA	NA	TRBJ1-1	TRBV9	CASSPSRLLASEAFF	TGTGCCAGCAGCCCCAGTCGACTCCTTGCCTCTGAAGCTTTCTTT
few	NA	TRBJ1-3	TRBV6-5	CASVGSGNTIYF	TGTGCCAGCGTGGGGAGTGGAAACACCATATATTTT
NA	TRBD1	TRBJ1-3	TRBV9	CASSATTGDAGNTIYF	TGTGCCAGCAGCGCCACTACAGGGGACGCTGGAAACACCATATATTTT
NA	NA	TRBJ1-2	TRBV30	CAWSVPGHLEGYGYTF	TGTGCCTGGAGTGTCCCCGGACACTTAGAGGGTTATGGCTACACCTTC
NA	NA	TRBJ2-5	TRBV30	CACPRGPQETQYF	TGTGCCTGCCCTCGGGGGCCCCAAGAGACCCAGTACTTC
NA	NA	TRBJ1-4	TRBV5-1	CASSGGGGEKLFF	TGCGCCAGCAGCGGGGGCGGAGGTGAAAAACTGTTTTTT
NA	NA	TRBJ1-5	TRBV5-1	CASSLEGGSQPQHF	TGCGCCAGCAGCTTGGAGGGAGGGAGTCAGCCCCAGCATTTT
NA	NA	TRBJ2-2	TRBV6-5	CATRRGAVTGELFF	TGTGCCACGCGACGGGGGGCGGTCACCGGGGAGCTGTTTTTT
NA	NA	TRBJ2-1	TRBV28	CAALRSGAGAFNEQFF	TGTGCCGCTCTGCGTTCTGGCGCGGGGGCCTTTAATGAGCAGTTCTTC
NA	TRBD2	TRBJ2-1	TRBV28	CASQRPPYIGTSGTSSYNEQFF	TGTGCCAGCCAGAGACCCCCTTACATCGGGACTAGCGGGACGAGCTCCTACAATGAGCAGTTCTTC
NA	NA	TRBJ2-7	TRBV10-1	CASSEGQIYLPEYEQYF	TGCGCCAGCAGTGAAGGGCAGATATACCTACCCGAGTACGAGCAGTACTTC
NA	NA	TRBJ1-2	TRBV11-2	CASSLDGGRLLSGTF	TGTGCCAGCAGCTTAGATGGGGGACGTTTACTCTCGGGCACCTTC
NA	NA	TRBJ1-6	TRBV9	CASSVTVYNSPLHF	TGTGCCAGCAGCGTTACAGTTTATAATTCACCCCTCCACTTT
NA	NA	TRBJ1-5	TRBV20-1	CSASPGPSQPQHF	TGCAGTGCTAGTCCTGGACCTTCCCAGCCCCAGCATTTT
NA	TRBD1	TRBJ1-5	TRBV30	CAWSRDSNQPQHF	TGTGCCTGGAGCCGGGACAGTAATCAGCCCCAGCATTTT
few	NA	TRBJ1-1	TRBV30	CAWDTLNTEAFF	TGTGCCTGGGACACCCTGAACACTGAAGCTTTCTTT
NA	NA	TRBJ2-7	TRBV7-2	CASTAGGYEQYF	TGTGCCAGCACGGCAGGTGGTTACGAGCAGTACTTC
NA	NA	TRBJ2-1	TRBV7-9	CASSPTNEQFF	TGTGCCAGCAGCCCGACGAACGAGCAGTTCTTC
NA	TRBD2	TRBJ2-3	TRBV10-3	CAASRGGAGDTQYF	TGTGCCGCCAGCCGCGGGGGGGCGGGGGATACGCAGTATTTT
NA	NA	TRBJ2-1	TRBV18	CASSPLLTGYNEQFF	TGTGCCAGCTCACCATTACTGACAGGCTACAATGAGCAGTTCTTC
NA	NA	TRBJ1-1	TRBV11-2	CASSVEYFAEAFF	TGTGCCAGCAGCGTAGAATATTTCGCTGAAGCTTTCTTT
NA	NA	TRBJ1-1	TRBV24-1	CATSDAPMSTEAFF	TGTGCCACCAGTGATGCTCCAATGAGCACTGAAGCTTTCTTT
NA	TRBD2	TRBJ2-2	TRBV4-1	CASSQEGAGGPNTGELFF	TGCGCCAGCAGCCAAGAAGGCGCGGGGGGGCCAAATACCGGGGAGCTGTTTTTT
NA	NA	TRBJ2-7	TRBV7-9	CASSLSGGLEQYF	TGTGCCAGCAGCTTATCGGGTGGCCTCGAGCAGTACTTC
NA	TRBD1	TRBJ1-4	TRBV18	CASSPGQGARSEKLFF	TGTGCCAGCTCACCGGGACAGGGGGCTCGGAGTGAAAAACTGTTTTTT
NA	NA	TRBJ1-1	TRBV18	CASSAGVNTEAFF	TGTGCCAGCTCAGCGGGGGTGAACACTGAAGCTTTCTTT
NA	TRBD1	TRBJ2-7	TRBV19	CASTIRDRPYEQYF	TGTGCCAGTACCATTCGGGACAGGCCCTACGAGCAGTACTTC
NA	TRBD1	TRBJ2-2	TRBV6-6	CASSYLDRGNTGELFF	TGTGCCAGCAGTTACCTAGACAGGGGAAACACCGGGGAGCTGTTTTTT
NA	NA	TRBJ1-5	TRBV29-1	CSVGGSNQPQHF	TGCAGCGTTGGGGGCAGCAATCAGCCCCAGCATTTT
NA	NA	TRBJ1-2	TRBV12-3/TRBV12-4	CASSLRGLGYTF	TGTGCCAGCAGTTTGAGGGGGTTAGGCTACACCTTC
few	TRBD1	TRBJ2-7	TRBV27	CASRRTGNYEQYF	TGTGCCAGCAGAAGGACAGGAAACTACGAGCAGTACTTC
NA	NA	TRBJ2-7	TRBV3-1/TRBV3-2	CASSQASALVGGSSYEQYF	TGTGCCAGCAGCCAAGCGAGCGCTTTAGTGGGGGGAAGCTCCTACGAGCAGTACTTC
few	NA	TRBJ1-2	TRBV24-1	CATSGRPDAGYTF	TGTGCCACCAGTGGTCGACCGGATGCGGGCTACACCTTC
NA	NA	TRBJ2-2	TRBV6-5	CASRYKVGGDTGELFF	TGTGCCAGCAGATACAAGGTCGGGGGCGACACCGGGGAGCTGTTTTTT
NA	NA	TRBJ1-5	TRBV10-3	CAISRGRMNQPQHF	TGTGCCATCAGCCGGGGACGGATGAATCAGCCCCAGCATTTT
NA	NA	TRBJ1-2	TRBV12-3/TRBV12-4	CASSIVNYGYTF	TGTGCCAGCAGCATCGTTAACTATGGCTACACCTTC
NA	TRBD1	TRBJ1-5	TRBV28	CASSQRQGHHF	TGTGCCAGCAGCCAAAGACAGGGCCATCATTTT
NA	NA	TRBJ2-3	TRBV24-1	CATSDWSTDTQYF	TGTGCCACCAGTGATTGGTCCACAGATACGCAGTATTTT
NA	NA	TRBJ2-6	TRBV5-4	CASSFGGFSGANVLTF	TGTGCCAGCAGCTTCGGAGGTTTCTCTGGGGCCAACGTCCTGACTTTC
NA	NA	TRBJ2-1	TRBV11-3	CASSLALDNEQFF	TGTGCCAGCAGCTTAGCCCTCGACAATGAGCAGTTCTTC